The clone carrying this T cell receptor (beta chain) occurred a few times. The antigen remains unidentified. The sample belongs to a study of early T cells in non-severe SARS-CoV-2 infection. Study background: Chains were not paired, and sequencing was done on bulk RNA from unsorted whole blood.

Trimming left V 3 bases short and J 1 base short, with 7 bases between. This CDR3 contains 13 residues. Germline-derived CDR1 and CDR2 are MNHNS and SASEGT. The library protocol tagged individual cDNA molecules with unique molecular identifiers. TCRdb re-analysed the 5' RACE reads in MiXCR, keeping a single row per CDR3 protein. The sample carries around 63,000 distinct CDR3 sequences, 10% recorded once. Findings and caveats of the study: Matching results from VDJdb favored anti-spike CD8 responses, leaving private and CD4 specificities undetected.

The TCR comes from an adult who was a healthcare worker with PCR-confirmed SARS-CoV-2 infection or an uninfected control (not recorded which). The V gene is TRBV6-1, the J gene TRBJ2-7; no definite D call. Sequencing was performed on whole blood, taken at baseline. CDR3 coding DNA: TGTGCCAGCAGTGATACCATTTCCTACGAGCAGTACTTC. This translates into CASSDTISYEQYF.